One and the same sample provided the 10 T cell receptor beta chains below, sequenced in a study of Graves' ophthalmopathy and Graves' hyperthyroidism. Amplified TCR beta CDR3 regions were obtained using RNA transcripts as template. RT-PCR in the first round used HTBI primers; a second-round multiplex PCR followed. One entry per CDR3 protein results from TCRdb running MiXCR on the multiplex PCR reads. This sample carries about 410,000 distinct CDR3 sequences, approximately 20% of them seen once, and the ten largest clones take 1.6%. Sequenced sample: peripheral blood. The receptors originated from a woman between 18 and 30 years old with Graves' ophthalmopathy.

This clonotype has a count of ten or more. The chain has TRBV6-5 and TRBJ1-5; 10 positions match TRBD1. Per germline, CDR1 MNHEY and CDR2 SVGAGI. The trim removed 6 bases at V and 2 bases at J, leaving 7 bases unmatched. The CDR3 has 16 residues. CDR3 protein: CASRVTGGRGNQPQHF. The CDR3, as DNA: TGTGCCAGCAGAGTGACAGGGGGCAGAGGCAATCAGCCCCAGCATTTT.

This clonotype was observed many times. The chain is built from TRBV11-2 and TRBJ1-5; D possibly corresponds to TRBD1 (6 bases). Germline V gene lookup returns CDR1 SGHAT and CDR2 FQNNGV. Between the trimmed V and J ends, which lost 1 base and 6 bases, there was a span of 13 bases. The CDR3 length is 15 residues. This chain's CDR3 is CASSLGRGGGQPQHF. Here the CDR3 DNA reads TGTGCCAGCAGCTTAGGCAGGGGAGGGGGTCAGCCCCAGCATTTT.

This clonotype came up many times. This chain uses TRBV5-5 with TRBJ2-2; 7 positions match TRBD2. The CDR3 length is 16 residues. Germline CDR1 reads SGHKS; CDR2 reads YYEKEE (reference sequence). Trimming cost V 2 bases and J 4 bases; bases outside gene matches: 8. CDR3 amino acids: CASSFQPGLPTGELFF. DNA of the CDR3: TGTGCCAGCAGCTTCCAGCCGGGACTACCCACCGGGGAGCTGTTTTTT.

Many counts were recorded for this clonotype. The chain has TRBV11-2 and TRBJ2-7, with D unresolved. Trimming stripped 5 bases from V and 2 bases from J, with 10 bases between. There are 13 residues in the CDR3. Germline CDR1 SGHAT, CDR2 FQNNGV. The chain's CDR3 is CASSDRRTYEQYF. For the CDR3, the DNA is TGTGCCAGCAGCGATCGACGGACCTACGAGCAGTACTTC. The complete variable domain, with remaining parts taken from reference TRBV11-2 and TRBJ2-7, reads EAGVAQSPRYKIIEKRQSVAFWCNPISGHATLYWYQQILGQGPKLLIQFQNNGVVDDSQLPKDRFSAERLKGVDSTLKIQPAKLEDSAVYLCASSDRRTYEQYFGPGTRLTVT.

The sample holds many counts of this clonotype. CDR3 residues: CASTLVGTGELFF. The DNA for the CDR3 is TGTGCCAGCACCCTGGTAGGGACCGGGGAGCTGTTTTTT. The rearrangement joins TRBV6-5 to TRBJ2-2; D is uncertain. The CDR3 extends over 13 amino acids. Per the germline V gene, CDR1 is MNHEY and CDR2 is SVGAGI. The V end lost 7 bases, the J end lost 5 bases, and 11 bases lay between the germline ends.

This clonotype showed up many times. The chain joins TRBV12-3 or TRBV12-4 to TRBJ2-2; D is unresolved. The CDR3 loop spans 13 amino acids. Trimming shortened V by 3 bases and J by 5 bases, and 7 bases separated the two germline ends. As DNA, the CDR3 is TGTGCCAGCAGTTTTCGAGTGACCGGGGAGCTGTTTTTT. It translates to CASSFRVTGELFF.

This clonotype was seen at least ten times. The CDR3 protein is CASAKAGALGGGNQPQHF. CDR3 nucleotide sequence: TGTGCCAGCGCCAAGGCGGGGGCGCTCGGAGGGGGCAATCAGCCCCAGCATTTT. The chain has TRBV28 and TRBJ1-5; tentatively, D is TRBD1 (6 bases). Germline CDR1 reads MDHEN; CDR2 reads SYDVKM. V lost 8 bases and J 2 bases, leaving 25 bases between the germline ends. There are 18 residues in the CDR3.

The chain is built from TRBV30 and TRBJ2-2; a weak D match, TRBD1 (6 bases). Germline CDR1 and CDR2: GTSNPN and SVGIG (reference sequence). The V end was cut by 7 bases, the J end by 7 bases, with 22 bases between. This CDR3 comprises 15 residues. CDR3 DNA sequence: TGTGCCTCCAACCGGGACACCCAAGGGTTCGGGGAGCTGTTTTTT. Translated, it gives CASNRDTQGFGELFF.

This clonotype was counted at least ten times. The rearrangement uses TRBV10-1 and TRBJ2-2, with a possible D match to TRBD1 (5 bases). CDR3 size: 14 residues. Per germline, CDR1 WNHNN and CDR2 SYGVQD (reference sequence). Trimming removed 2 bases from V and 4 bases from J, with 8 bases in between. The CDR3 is CASSEVQGTGELFF. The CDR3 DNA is TGCGCCAGCAGTGAGGTTCAGGGCACCGGGGAGCTGTTTTTT.

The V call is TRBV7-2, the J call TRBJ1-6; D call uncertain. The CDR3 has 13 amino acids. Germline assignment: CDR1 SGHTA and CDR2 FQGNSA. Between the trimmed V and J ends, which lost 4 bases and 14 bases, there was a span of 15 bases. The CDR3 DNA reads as TGTGCCAGCAGCTGGAAGACCGGGAACACCCTCCACTTT. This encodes CASSWKTGNTLHF.